What follows describes a single T cell receptor beta chain. This sample is part of a study of OX40 agonist ivuxolimab in advanced cancers. Profiling relied on immunoSEQ multiplex PCR, and the TCRdb table lists in-frame clones only, not all of them. Among roughly 81,000 clones, roughly 85% were seen once, and the ten largest hold roughly 6%. Germline V CDR1 and CDR2: MRHNA, SNTAGT. The CDR3 has 13 residues. V was trimmed by 3 bases and J by 5 bases, leaving 11 bases between them. The material sequenced was CD4+ or CD8+ T cells sorted from blood, taken in a trial of the OX40 agonist ivuxolimab. The clonotype was recovered from an adult with an advanced solid tumor such as melanoma, head and neck, liver or kidney cancer. The V gene is TRBV6-4, the J gene TRBJ2-7; no reliable D call. The CDR3 loop is CASSESALHEQYF. CDR3 DNA sequence: TGTGCCAGCAGTGAAAGTGCGCTCCACGAGCAGTACTTC.